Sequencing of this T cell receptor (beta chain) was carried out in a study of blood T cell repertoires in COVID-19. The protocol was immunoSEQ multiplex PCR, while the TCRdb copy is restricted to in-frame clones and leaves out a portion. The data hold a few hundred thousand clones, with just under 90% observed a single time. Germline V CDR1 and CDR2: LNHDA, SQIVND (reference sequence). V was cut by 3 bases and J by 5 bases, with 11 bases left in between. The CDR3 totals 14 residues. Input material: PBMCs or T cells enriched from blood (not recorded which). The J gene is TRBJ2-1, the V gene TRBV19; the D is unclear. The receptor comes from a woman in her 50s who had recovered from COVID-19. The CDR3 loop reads CASSIDISDNEQFF. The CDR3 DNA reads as TGTGCCAGTAGTATCGACATATCCGACAATGAGCAGTTCTTC.